This T cell receptor beta chain was identified during a study of shared T cell receptors in the human thymus (dated by TCRdb to the early 2020s). Context from the whole study: The study examined how the human thymus generates shared, self-reactive T-cell receptor alpha chains.

On this clone itself: The specificity of this receptor is unknown. No qualities accompany the bases; no much larger clone lies one base away.

Trimming removed 5 bases from V and 1 base from J; the gene matches leave 4 bases unexplained. CDR1 LNHDA and CDR2 SQIVND were looked up in the germline V gene (reference sequence). Including the terminal cysteine and phenylalanine, the CDR3 comprises 16 residues. Kept here is only the CDR3 DNA, which spans 48 bases and is read in frame from base 1. Receptor amplification or capture employed the immunoSEQ multiplex PCR assay. The source is immuneACCESS, and TCRdb retained only in-frame sequences with V and J called. Part of the clones is not carried over; for the studies checked, unresolved V genes explain less than half of this, and the remainder is unexplained. In this sample the table shows approximately 730,000 clones, roughly 88% of which occur a single time. The ten largest clonotypes hold around 0.0099% of the sample. The sample was also linked to a second study, of human thymus T cells. The second paper further reports: Immunologically healthy infants undergoing open corrective cardiac surgery for congenital heart defects in Finland were used as donors. The thymus tissue came from surgical resects taken out during corrective cardiac surgery. Both the thymic and the peripheral blood repertoires appeared to show biased V and J gene segment usage. The related research found that thymic TCR repertoires overlapped highly between unrelated individuals. The study used under 10 infant thymus samples plus four related peripheral blood samples to characterize TCR alpha and beta repertoires. The infant donors were about 7 to 244 days old, and the cohort included over five males and a couple of females. After being mechanically released from the tissue, thymocytes were kept at -70 degrees C in pellets of about 8.5-32 million cells. A QIAsymphony instrument was used to extract genomic DNA from the frozen cell pellets. The immunoSEQ multiplex PCR assay was used to amplify the TCRB and TCRAD loci from a standardized quantity of quality-controlled genomic DNA. The amplicons covered the V(D)J region and were long enough to include the CDR3 and to identify the V and J genes. The commercial immunoSEQ service was used to sequence amplicons on an Illumina platform. Primer bias and sequencing errors were corrected using previously described methods, and TCRAD and TCRB definitions followed the IMGT database. Repertoires were analysed with immunoSEQ Analyzer 3.0 and VDJTools, covering basic statistics, V/J segment usage, diversity estimates, rarefaction and pairwise overlap. Diversity was estimated with Chao1, ChaoE, Efron-Thisted, Shannon and inverse Simpson indices, and also on datasets down-sampled to the smallest sample. For repertoire overlap, CDR3 nucleotide sequence, V gene and J gene had to match strictly, and clustering was done by Jaccard-based multidimensional scaling. On average, thymus samples yielded 650,000 to 1,000,000 unique TCRB clonotypes, whereas blood samples yielded some 92,000.

The sequenced sample consisted of thymocytes. The sequence was obtained from a girl in the first two years of life with a congenital heart defect. Donor details come from another sample of the same person, matched by shared clones. Here the chain combines TRBV19 and TRBJ2-3; TRBD2 agrees with 12 junctional bases. The sequenced DNA is TGTGCCAGTAGTCCCGGACTAGCGGGGCGCACAGATACGCAGTATTTT. This codes for CASSPGLAGRTDTQYF.